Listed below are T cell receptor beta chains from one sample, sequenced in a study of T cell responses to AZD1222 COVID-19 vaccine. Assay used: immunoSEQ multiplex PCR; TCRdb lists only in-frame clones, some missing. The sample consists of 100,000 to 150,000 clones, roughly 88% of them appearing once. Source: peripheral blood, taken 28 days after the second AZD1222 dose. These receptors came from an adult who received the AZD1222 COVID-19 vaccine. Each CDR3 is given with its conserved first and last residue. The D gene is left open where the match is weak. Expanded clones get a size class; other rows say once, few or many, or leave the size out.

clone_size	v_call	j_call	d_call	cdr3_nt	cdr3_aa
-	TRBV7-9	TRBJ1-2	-	TGTGCCAGCAGCTTATCTCCAACAGGGAGGGGCTACACCTTC	CASSLSPTGRGYTF
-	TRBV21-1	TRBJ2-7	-	TGTGCCAGCAGACGAAAAGCAAGCGGGTTTCCATACGAGCAGTACTTC	CASRRKASGFPYEQYF
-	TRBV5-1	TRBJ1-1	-	TGCGCCAGCAGCTTGGCCATTGGGGGTTACACTGAAGCTTTCTTT	CASSLAIGGYTEAFF
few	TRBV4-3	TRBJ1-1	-	TGCGCCAGCAGTCTTACTAAGACGGGGACTGAAGCTTTCTTT	CASSLTKTGTEAFF
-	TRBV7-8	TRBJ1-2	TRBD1	TGTGCCAGCAGCCCCCAGGGGGGTGGCTACACCTTC	CASSPQGGGYTF
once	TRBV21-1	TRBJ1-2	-	TGTGCCAGCAGCAAAGGGAAGAACGCATCCATCCTGGGCCGCTACACCTTC	CASSKGKNASILGRYTF
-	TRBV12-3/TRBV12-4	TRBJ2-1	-	TGTGCCAGCGAAGGACAGCACTACAATGAGCAGTTCTTC	CASEGQHYNEQFF
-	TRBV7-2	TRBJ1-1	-	TGTGCCAGCAGCTTAGGAGGTAGGGCCGGCACTGAAGCTTTCTTT	CASSLGGRAGTEAFF
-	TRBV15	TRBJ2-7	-	TGTGCCACCAGCAGAGATCAGAGCTCCTACGAGCAGTACTTC	CATSRDQSSYEQYF
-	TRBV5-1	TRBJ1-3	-	TGCGCCAGCAGCTTGGTTGGTCAGGGGTATGGAAACACCATATATTTT	CASSLVGQGYGNTIYF
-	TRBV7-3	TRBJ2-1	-	TGTGCCAGCAGCGCCCGGGGCTACAATGAGCAGTTCTTC	CASSARGYNEQFF
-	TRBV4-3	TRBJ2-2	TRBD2	TGCGCCAGCAGCCAAGATGGGACGGGGGGGCCAACCGGGGAGCTGTTTTTT	CASSQDGTGGPTGELFF
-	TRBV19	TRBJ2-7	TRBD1	TGTGCCAGCGCCCGACTTGGACAGGACGGGCGGCAGTACTTC	CASARLGQDGRQYF
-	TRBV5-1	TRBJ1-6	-	TGCGCCAGCAGCCCAAGGTCTAGGGTGGTTGAAGGTTCACCCCTCCACTTT	CASSPRSRVVEGSPLHF
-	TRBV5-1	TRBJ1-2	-	TGCGCCAGCAGCTTGGACAGGCGGGGCTACACCTTC	CASSLDRRGYTF
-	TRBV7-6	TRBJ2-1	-	TGTGCCAGCAGCCCCACTGCGGGGCCACTCTACAATGAGCAGTTCTTC	CASSPTAGPLYNEQFF
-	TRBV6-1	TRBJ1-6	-	TGTGCCAGCAGTGAATACGCGGCCGGGCAGGCGAATTCACCCCTCCACTTT	CASSEYAAGQANSPLHF
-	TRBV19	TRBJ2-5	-	TGTGCCAGTACCCCTGGGGGGGCTGGGACCCAGTACTTC	CASTPGGAGTQYF
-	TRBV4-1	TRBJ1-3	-	TGCGCCAGCAGCCAAGCCAGGGACTCTGGAAACACCATATATTTT	CASSQARDSGNTIYF
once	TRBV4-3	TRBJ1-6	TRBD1	TGCGCCAGCAGCCCCGGGACAGGGTTGGGCTCACCCCTCCACTTT	CASSPGTGLGSPLHF
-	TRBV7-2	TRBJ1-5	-	TGTGCCAGCAGCTTAGGGCGCGGGGGCGGTCAGCCCCAGCATTTT	CASSLGRGGGQPQHF
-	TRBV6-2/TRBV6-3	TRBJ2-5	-	TGTGCCAGCAGTTACGGCAGGGCAAAAGAGACCCAGTACTTC	CASSYGRAKETQYF
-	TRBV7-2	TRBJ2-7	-	TGTGCCAGCAGCACCACAGGGGGGGGACCTTACGAGCAGTACTTC	CASSTTGGGPYEQYF
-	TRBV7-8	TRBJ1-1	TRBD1	TGTGCCAGCAGCTTTCCGGGACAGCAGAACACTGAAGCTTTCTTT	CASSFPGQQNTEAFF
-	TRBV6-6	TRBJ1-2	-	TGTGCCAGCAGTTCCACCGGGGGTTCTAACTATGGCTACACCTTC	CASSSTGGSNYGYTF
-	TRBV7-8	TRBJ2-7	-	TGTGCCAGCGCCCCGGGACACCTCTACGAGCAGTACTTC	CASAPGHLYEQYF
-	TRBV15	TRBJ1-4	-	TGTGCCACCAGCAGAACAGGGCCTGAGGAAAAACTGTTTTTT	CATSRTGPEEKLFF
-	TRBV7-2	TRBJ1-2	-	TGTGCCAGCAGCTTGGGGGCCGGGGATGGCTACACCTTC	CASSLGAGDGYTF
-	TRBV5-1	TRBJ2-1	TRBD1	TGCGCCAGCAGCGTGATGCCGGGACAGACCATTCTCCATGAGCAGTTCTTC	CASSVMPGQTILHEQFF
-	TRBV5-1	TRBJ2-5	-	TGCGCCAGCAGCTTGGTCCAAGAGACCCAGTACTTC	CASSLVQETQYF
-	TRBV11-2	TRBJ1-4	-	TGTGCCAGCAGCCCCTTAGGTCGGGGGGGGAAGGATGAAAAACTGTTTTTT	CASSPLGRGGKDEKLFF
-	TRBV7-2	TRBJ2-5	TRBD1	TGTGCCAGCGGATCGGACAGGCTCGGGACCCAGTACTTC	CASGSDRLGTQYF